Below, 10 T cell receptor beta chains from the same sample are listed, as sequenced in a study of shared clonotypes between healthy human individuals. Clones were read by immunoSEQ multiplex PCR, and TCRdb kept only the in-frame ones, dropping some. The table shows 2 million to 2.5 million clones, with 92% occurring only once. Sequenced sample: naive CD4+ T cells from PBMCs. As to subset: CD45RA+ positively selected. All receptors derive from a man in his late teens or twenties in good health. Some clones in this sample may be carry-over from other donors' samples.

This clone was picked up one time. The chain couples TRBV4-2 to TRBJ2-3; TRBD2 agrees at 7 bases. The length of the CDR3 is 17 residues. Germline-derived CDR1 and CDR2 are LGHNA and YNFKEQ. V gave up 8 bases and J gave up 1 base; unmatched junction bases: 15. CDR3 region: CASRHIGREKGTDTQYF. CDR3 nucleotide sequence: TGTGCCAGCCGACATATTGGGCGGGAGAAGGGCACAGATACGCAGTATTTT.

The chain recombines TRBV7-7 with TRBJ2-1, with TRBD2 identical over 7 bases. CDR1 is SSHAT, CDR2 FNYEAQ, per germline (reference sequence). There are 13 residues in the CDR3. Trimming at V came to 5 bases and at J to 8 bases, leaving 6 bases not matched to a gene. CDR3 region: CASSPTSADEQFF. The CDR3 DNA sequence: TGTGCCAGCAGCCCAACTAGCGCCGATGAGCAGTTCTTC.

This sequence joins TRBV5-5 and TRBJ1-2; D gene uncertain. This CDR3 is built from 14 residues. Trimming pared 1 base from V and 6 bases from J, leaving 13 bases between. Germline V CDR1 and CDR2: SGHKS, YYEKEE (reference sequence). The CDR3 region is CASSLFAASDGYTF. Here the CDR3 DNA reads TGTGCCAGCAGCTTGTTTGCCGCATCCGATGGCTACACCTTC.

For this clone: The same CDR3 arises from other DNA sequences in this sample as well. This chain joins TRBV7-9 and TRBJ1-4, with D unclear. The CDR3 has 14 amino acids. The V gene lost 1 base and the J gene lost 5 bases, with 8 bases spanning the gap. Germline V lookup: CDR1 SEHNR, CDR2 FQNEAQ (reference sequence). The CDR3 region has the DNA TGTGCCAGCAGCTTAGGGACGGGCAATGAAAAACTGTTTTTT. Amino acid sequence: CASSLGTGNEKLFF.

This clone was picked up one time. This chain connects TRBV4-1 to TRBJ1-6, with D perhaps matching TRBD1 (5 bases). From germline, CDR1 is MGHRA and CDR2 YSYEKL. The CDR3 totals 16 residues. The V and J ends lost 4 bases and 6 bases respectively, with 16 bases between them. CDR3 sequence reads: CASSREFGTGNSPLHF. The CDR3 region has the DNA TGCGCCAGCAGCCGAGAATTTGGGACGGGTAATTCACCCCTCCACTTT.

The J gene is TRBJ1-5, the V gene TRBV2; 7 bases align to TRBD1. The germline V gene encodes CDR1 SNHLY and CDR2 FYNNEI. With 5 bases clipped from V and 1 base from J, the junction kept 8 bases outside the gene matches. CDR3 length equals 16 residues. The CDR3 sequence: CASSSQGGRSNQPQHF. The CDR3 nucleotides are TGTGCCAGCAGTTCACAAGGGGGCCGGAGCAATCAGCCCCAGCATTTT.

The rearrangement joins TRBV4-3 to TRBJ1-2; weak D call: TRBD1 (5 bases). The CDR3 consists of 17 residues. V shed 1 base and J shed 0 bases, with 15 bases lying between them. The germline V gene has CDR1 LGHNA and CDR2 YSLEER. In DNA, the CDR3 is TGCGCCAGCAGCCAAGGGTCGGGACGGGGAGCTAACTATGGCTACACCTTC. This gives the protein CASSQGSGRGANYGYTF.

The rearrangement links TRBV14 to TRBJ2-5; D may match TRBD1 or TRBD2 (5 bases each). Germline V gene sequence: CDR1 SGHDN, CDR2 FVKESK. With 1 base removed from V and 1 base from J, the gap between germline ends came to 10 bases. The CDR3 covers 15 residues. CDR3: CASSQAGAGQETQYF. The CDR3 DNA reads as TGTGCCAGCAGCCAAGCCGGGGCCGGCCAAGAGACCCAGTACTTC. Supplemented by reference TRBV14 and TRBJ2-5, the full variable domain reads EAGVTQFPSHSVIEKGQTVTLRCDPISGHDNLYWYRRVMGKEIKFLLHFVKESKQDESGMPNNRFLAERTGGTYSTLKVQPAELEDSGVYFCASSQAGAGQETQYFGPGTRLLVL.

The chain employs TRBV30 and TRBJ2-7; TRBD1 matches 11 bases. Germline-derived CDR1 and CDR2 are GTSNPN and SVGIG (reference sequence). Trimming removed 3 bases from V and 2 bases from J; junction bases left unmatched: 6. The CDR3 sequence is 15 residues long. Here the CDR3 DNA reads TGTGCCTGGAGCCCGGACAGGGGGCCTACCTACGAGCAGTACTTC. This encodes CAWSPDRGPTYEQYF.

The CDR3 coding sequence is TGTGCCAGCTCACCAGGCGGCCTAGGGGCTCCAGATACGCAGTATTTT. Amino acids: CASSPGGLGAPDTQYF. This sequence joins TRBV18 and TRBJ2-3; TRBD1 might be the D (5 bases). V lost 2 bases to trimming and J lost 4 bases, with 16 bases between them. Germline V gene sequence: CDR1 KGHSH, CDR2 LQKENI. The CDR3 runs to 16 residues. Full variable domain (outside the CDR3, taken from reference TRBV18 and TRBJ2-3): NAGVMQNPRHLVRRRGQEARLRCSPMKGHSHVYWYRQLPEEGLKFMVYLQKENIIDESGMPKERFSAEFPKEGPSILRIQQVVRGDSAAYFCASSPGGLGAPDTQYFGPGTRLTVL.